A selection of T cell receptor beta chains follows, all from one sample in a study of T cells in Graves' hyperthyroidism and ophthalmopathy. A single record per CDR3 protein comes from TCRdb applying MiXCR to the multiplex PCR reads. This table holds some 370,000 distinct CDR3 sequences, around 15% found once. Specimen: blood. The receptor set was obtained from a man aged 50 or older with Graves' ophthalmopathy. Both conserved end residues are part of each CDR3. The D gene is left open where the match is weak. Not all rows give a size; the values are once, few, many and, for expanded clones, a class.

J,D,V,size,CDR3,DNA
TRBJ2-7,TRBD2,TRBV6-2/TRBV6-3,many,CASTKRLGLAGDGWSSYEQYF,TGTGCCAGCACCAAGCGCCTGGGGCTAGCGGGAGATGGTTGGTCCTCCTACGAGCAGTACTTC
TRBJ2-2,NA,TRBV20-1,few,CSARIREYTGELFF,TGCAGTGCCCGCATCCGGGAGTACACCGGGGAGCTGTTTTTT
TRBJ2-7,NA,TRBV29-1,NA,CSGGVSYEQYF,TGCAGCGGGGGGGTCTCCTACGAGCAGTACTTC
TRBJ2-5,TRBD1,TRBV27,many,CASSLYGQGADETQYF,TGTGCCAGCAGTTTATATGGACAGGGGGCCGACGAGACCCAGTACTTC
TRBJ1-4,TRBD1,TRBV7-2,NA,CASSSYRGGNEKLFF,TGTGCCAGCAGCAGCTACAGGGGGGGGAATGAAAAACTGTTTTTT
TRBJ1-4,NA,TRBV20-1,few,CSASDGYNEKLFF,TGCAGTGCTTCGGACGGCTATAATGAAAAACTGTTTTTT
TRBJ2-7,NA,TRBV27,many,CASSLHQGPYEQYF,TGTGCCAGCAGTTTGCATCAGGGCCCCTACGAGCAGTACTTC
TRBJ2-2,NA,TRBV11-2,NA,CASSLGRLTGELFF,TGTGCCAGCAGCTTGGGCAGATTGACCGGGGAGCTGTTTTTT
TRBJ2-7,NA,TRBV6-1,many,CASSEASETYEQYF,TGTGCCAGCAGTGAGGCCTCAGAAACCTACGAGCAGTACTTC
TRBJ1-5,TRBD1,TRBV30,many,CAWKSGTGGWQPQHF,TGTGCCTGGAAGAGCGGGACAGGGGGCTGGCAGCCCCAGCATTTT
TRBJ2-7,TRBD2,TRBV9,NA,CASSVGGLAKAYEQYF,TGTGCCAGCAGCGTAGGGGGACTAGCGAAGGCCTACGAGCAGTACTTC
TRBJ2-7,NA,TRBV18,many,CASSPGTVTYEQYF,TGTGCCAGCTCACCAGGGACGGTAACCTACGAGCAGTACTTC
TRBJ2-3,TRBD2,TRBV28,many,CASSRQSGIDTQYF,TGTGCCAGCAGTCGTCAGAGCGGGATTGATACGCAGTATTTT
TRBJ1-5,NA,TRBV6-1,many,CASSGGHSNQPQHF,TGTGCCAGCAGTGGAGGACATAGCAATCAGCCCCAGCATTTT
TRBJ1-1,NA,TRBV18,NA,CASSLGTLGRTEAFF,TGTGCCAGCTCACTAGGGACCCTGGGACGGACTGAAGCTTTCTTT
TRBJ2-7,NA,TRBV11-2,many,CASSATDSYEQYF,TGTGCCAGCAGCGCGACAGACTCCTACGAGCAGTACTTC
TRBJ2-7,TRBD1,TRBV20-1,many,CSARVQTGTNEQYF,TGCAGTGCTAGAGTCCAGACAGGGACAAACGAGCAGTACTTC
TRBJ2-7,TRBD2,TRBV9,NA,CASSHPLAGGSYEQYF,TGTGCCAGCAGCCACCCACTAGCGGGAGGTTCCTACGAGCAGTACTTC
TRBJ2-1,NA,TRBV29-1,many,CSVAGGPSYNEQFF,TGCAGCGTTGCCGGAGGACCCTCCTACAATGAGCAGTTCTTC
TRBJ2-3,NA,TRBV5-1,few,CASSLAVGGPVDTQYF,TGCGCCAGCAGCTTGGCCGTCGGAGGGCCGGTAGATACGCAGTATTTT
TRBJ1-1,NA,TRBV7-2,few,CASSLGERNTEAFF,TGTGCCAGCAGCTTAGGCGAAAGGAACACTGAAGCTTTCTTT
TRBJ2-7,TRBD1,TRBV20-1,many,CSARYHRGRMAGLTYEQYF,TGCAGTGCTAGGTACCACAGGGGGCGGATGGCGGGATTAACCTACGAGCAGTACTTC
TRBJ2-1,TRBD2,TRBV11-3,NA,CASAPGTSGYNEQFF,TGTGCCAGCGCCCCTGGGACTAGCGGGTACAATGAGCAGTTCTTC
TRBJ2-5,TRBD2,TRBV2,many,CASSYGLAGGKETQYF,TGTGCCAGCAGCTATGGACTAGCGGGGGGGAAAGAGACCCAGTACTTC
TRBJ2-1,NA,TRBV2,many,CASSPLASRYNEQFF,TGTGCCAGCTCCCCCTTGGCTAGTAGGTACAATGAGCAGTTCTTC
TRBJ2-7,NA,TRBV29-1,NA,CSVLRRPNYEQYF,TGCAGCGTTTTACGACGACCTAACTACGAGCAGTACTTC
TRBJ1-6,NA,TRBV20-1,many,CSPWPGESESPLHF,TGCAGTCCTTGGCCCGGGGAGTCGGAATCACCCCTCCACTTT
TRBJ2-7,NA,TRBV4-2,many,CASSQGFAPTQPYEQYF,TGTGCCAGCAGCCAAGGTTTCGCGCCAACCCAGCCCTACGAGCAGTACTTC
TRBJ2-1,NA,TRBV4-2,NA,CASDRDEQFF,TGTGCCAGCGATCGGGATGAGCAGTTCTTC